The following is a TCR beta chain sequence with its context. Its specific antigen is unknown. Within one base of it there is no much larger clone, and no base qualities were kept. The donors were healthy, HIV-negative adults with no recently reported acute infections or vaccinations. All donors were Caucasian adults living in Nashville, Tennessee, USA. CD4+ T cells were enriched by magnetic negative selection, after which naive cells were positively selected on CD45RA and the negative fraction was taken as the memory subset. Blood was obtained by leukapheresis, after which PBMCs were separated by Ficoll-Histopaque density gradient centrifugation and cryopreserved in liquid nitrogen vapor phase. Analytical flow cytometry was used to check the purity and quantity of each magnetically sorted T cell population. Each sorted fraction had its genomic DNA isolated and then quantified by UV absorbance on a Nanodrop 2000c.

Using the deep immunoSEQ assay, multiplex PCR amplified TCR CDR3 regions from genomic DNA. Extracted genomic DNA from each cell subset was distributed evenly across all wells of several immunoSEQ 96-well plates, and each plate was treated as a replicate. For sorted subsets, approximately 200 ng of genomic DNA, equivalent to 30,000 or so T cell genomes, went into each replicate PCR. Purified libraries were quantified with a Qubit 3.0 fluorometer, sized on a Bioanalyzer 2100, and re-quantified with the KAPA Library Quantification kit. Every immunoSEQ 96-well plate was sequenced on a separate single-read 150-cycle Illumina NextSeq 550 flow cell. The published analysis was carried out like this. Because the immunoSEQ output held only junctional sequences and lacked quality scores, the filtering could not match the filtering applied to full-length reads. Sequences were annotated with PyIR, a Python wrapper for IgBLAST v1.9, using IMGT germline references to assign V/J genes and CDR3. Reads were removed for weak V/J assignments (E-value above 1e-6), missing CDR3, stop codons, out-of-frame junctions, or ambiguous translated residues. A V3J clonotype was defined by an identical inferred V gene, J gene, and CDR3 amino acid sequence. To compute the percentage overlap between repertoires, the number of shared unique clonotypes was divided by the size of the smaller repertoire. Richness of each repertoire was evaluated using RTK rarefaction, the Chao1 estimator, and Recon v2.1 estimates of unobserved clonotypes. OLGA was used to compute generation probabilities for all TCRbeta clonotypes that the gDNA method yielded from a few donors. The table comes from immuneACCESS by way of TCRdb, which keeps in-frame sequences with V and J called. Part of the clones is missing from these tables; in studies checked, under half for an unresolved V gene and the rest for unknown reasons. That table is the source of V, J and clone size, and D and trimming were worked out from the DNA. Present in this sample are about 2.3 million clones, 85% to 95% of which were seen just once. The ten largest clones add up to roughly 0.36% of the sample.

The sample belongs to a study of shared clonotypes between healthy human individuals (dated by TCRdb to the early 2020s). Context from the whole study: The cohort comprised a couple of women and three men aged 18 to 49 years. Each donor's leukapheresis produced roughly between roughly 0.9 and 9 billion PBMCs. Different laboratories and diverse techniques were used to prepare libraries and sequence TCR repertoires, to increase sequencing depth and limit assay-specific biases. For each donor, CD4 naive and CD4 memory were each given three plates, CD8 naive was given two plates, and CD8 memory was given one plate. To estimate repertoire size and how much clonotypes are shared between individuals, the study performed deep sequencing of blood TCR repertoires from five healthy adults.

Overall study outcomes, separate from this receptor: Higher generation probabilities were observed for clonotypes shared by all four sorted-subset donors than for non-shared clonotypes. Because the study included a small number of donors, the genetic and exposure-history diversity represented was limited. Pairwise subsampling indicated that sequencing depth was expected to affect the degree of clonotype sharing among donors. Rarefaction of sorted-subset datasets indicated incomplete sequencing despite the large sequencing depth. Approximately 5% of naive CD4, 3.5% of naive CD8, around 2.3% of memory CD4, and about 0.4% of memory CD8 clonotypes were shared across a few donors. Estimated clonotype richness was generally larger for naive than for memory subsets. Sampling was restricted to blood, and TCR repertoires in tissue are likely to differ from TCR repertoires in blood.

Via the germline V gene, CDR1 is SQVTM and CDR2 ANQGSEA. Trimming takes 3 bases from V and 8 bases from J, and the germline ends sit 13 bases apart. From its cysteine to its phenylalanine, the CDR3 spans 13 amino acids. The entry retains the CDR3 DNA only, 39 bases that are in frame from base 1. The rearranged segments are TRBV29-1 and TRBJ1-4; the D segment cannot be called with confidence. The sample taken for sequencing was naive CD4+ T cells from PBMCs. What the cell subset or site label conveys for this sample: CD45RA+ positively selected. This TCR derives from a man younger than 35 in good health. Some clones in this sample may be carry-over from other donors' samples. The DNA sequence follows: TGCAGCGTTGAGAGGGCCCCAGGAGAAAAACTGTTTTTT. Its protein is CSVERAPGEKLFF. Reference TRBV29-1 and TRBJ1-4 proteins supply the regions before and after the CDR3; the full variable domain is: SAVISQKPSRDICQRGTSLTIQCQVDSQVTMMFWYRQQPGQSLTLIATANQGSEATYESGFVIDKFPISRPNLTFSTLTVSNMSPEDSSIYLCSVERAPGEKLFFGSGTQLSVL.